This TCR beta chain was found in a study of shared clonotypes between healthy human individuals. Per germline, CDR1 LGHNA and CDR2 YNFKEQ. With 6 bases clipped from V and 8 bases from J, the junction kept 9 bases outside the gene matches. The CDR3 is 16 residues long. Roughly 30,000 T cell genomes (roughly 0.2 ug DNA) went into each sorted-subset replicate. Assay: immunoSEQ multiplex PCR; the TCRdb copy retains only in-frame clones and omits some. This table holds 1 million to 1.2 million clones, 70% to 85% found once. Sequenced: memory CD4+ T cells from PBMCs. Subset reported: CD45RA-negative fraction. V usage is TRBV4-2 and J usage is TRBJ2-1; the match to TRBD2 covers 14 bases. The receptor was derived from a man aged 18 to 30 in good health. Some clones in this sample may be carry-over from other donors' samples. CDR3 residues: CASRLAGTSGSDEQFF. CDR3 coding DNA: TGTGCCAGCAGGCTCGCCGGGACTAGCGGGAGTGATGAGCAGTTCTTC.